These T cell receptor beta chains were read from a single sample in a study of monozygotic twins with inflammatory bowel disease. Following a re-call of the 5' RACE reads, TCRdb has one entry per CDR3 protein and lacks DNA. Its listing shows around 210,000 distinct CDR3 sequences. The sequencing input was blood. These TCRs come from a human donor with ulcerative colitis or Crohn's disease, or a healthy co-twin of an affected twin (not recorded which). CDR3s include the opening cysteine and the closing phenylalanine or tryptophan. The order of the fields is V gene, J gene, CDR3 protein.

TRBV7-3	TRBJ2-1	CASSLGGGRDEQFF
TRBV6-5	TRBJ1-1	CASSSPGLDAFF
TRBV6-5	TRBJ2-1	CASSYSTTANGANEQFF
TRBV4-3	TRBJ2-2	CASSLHLGNTGELFF
TRBV24-1	TRBJ1-1	CATRRTGQSTEAFF
TRBV25-1	TRBJ2-1	CASSEYVVTDHSYNEQFF
TRBV5-1	TRBJ2-3	CASSPTTGPATDTQYF
TRBV9	TRBJ2-1	CASSATGTAGNEQFF
TRBV6-2/TRBV6-3	TRBJ2-7	CASSLMNRGLSEQYF
TRBV6-5	TRBJ2-3	CASSPGDVGQYF
TRBV30	TRBJ1-1	CAWSVDLNTEAFF
TRBV5-1	TRBJ1-4	CASSPQGWGDEKLFF
TRBV7-2	TRBJ1-5	CASSLALRPLNQPQHF
TRBV11-2	TRBJ2-4	CASSLGGVGGIQYF
TRBV28	TRBJ1-2	CASSLPAHRGRVYGYTF
TRBV29-1	TRBJ1-1	CSETRMNTEAFF
TRBV3-1	TRBJ2-7	CASSRGHSQEQYF
TRBV7-8	TRBJ1-6	CASSLRTGGLILYNSPLHF
TRBV7-2	TRBJ2-2	CASTQAGSNTGELFF
TRBV5-1	TRBJ2-7	CASSLAPQILLEQYF
TRBV28	TRBJ2-2	CASSLYPGTTYWTGELFF
TRBV12-3/TRBV12-4	TRBJ2-3	CASSFVRGPSTDTQYF
TRBV5-1	TRBJ2-7	CASSFTQRDREQYF
TRBV29-1	TRBJ1-2	CSVYKDRGDGYTF
TRBV7-2	TRBJ2-3	CASSLGQGRTDTQYF
TRBV28	TRBJ2-7	CASTSTGALSYEQYF
TRBV11-2	TRBJ1-2	CASSLVRGYTF